The text below deals with one T cell receptor beta chain. CDR1 and CDR2 from the germline V gene are MNHEY and SVGEGT. Trimming at V came to 1 base and at J to 0 bases, leaving 13 bases not matched to a gene. The CDR3 is 20 residues long. This specimen belongs to a study of blood T cell repertoires in COVID-19. Study summary: The United States, Italy and Spain were the sources of the acute and convalescent COVID-19 samples. PBMCs, B-cell-depleted T cells, or T cells provided the cDNA or gDNA that made up the material.

Per the original data handling: Amplifying reference gene primers gave estimates of nucleated cell counts. Some clones are missing from TCRdb's copy, which holds only in-frame ones; the method was immunoSEQ multiplex PCR. The V and J calls and clone size come from that table; D and trimming were worked out from the DNA. The data show some 110,000 clones, with around 80% seen just once and about 2.5% held by the top ten. The chain employs TRBV6-2 or TRBV6-3 and TRBJ1-3, with 9 bases fitting TRBD1. The sequence was obtained from a man aged 50-60 years with acute or convalescent COVID-19. Material for sequencing was peripheral blood. CDR3 loop: CASSYFRDRETLLSGNTIYF. The CDR3 DNA is TGTGCCAGCAGTTACTTTCGGGACAGGGAGACTCTCCTCTCTGGAAACACCATATATTTT.